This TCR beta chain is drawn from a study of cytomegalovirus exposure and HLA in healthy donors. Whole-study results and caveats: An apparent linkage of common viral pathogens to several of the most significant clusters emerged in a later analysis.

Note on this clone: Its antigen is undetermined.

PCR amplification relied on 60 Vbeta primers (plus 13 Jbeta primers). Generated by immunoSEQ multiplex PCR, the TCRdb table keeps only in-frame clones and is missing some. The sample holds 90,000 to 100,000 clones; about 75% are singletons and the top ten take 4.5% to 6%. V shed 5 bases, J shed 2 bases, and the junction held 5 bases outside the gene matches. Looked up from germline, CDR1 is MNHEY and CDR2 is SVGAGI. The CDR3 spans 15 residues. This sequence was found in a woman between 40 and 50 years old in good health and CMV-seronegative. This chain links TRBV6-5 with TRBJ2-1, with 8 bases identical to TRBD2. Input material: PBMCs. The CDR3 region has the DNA TGTGCCAGCAGTCCGAGGACTAGCCCCTACAATGAGCAGTTCTTC. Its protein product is CASSPRTSPYNEQFF.